The 30 T cell receptor beta chains below all came from one sample that was sequenced in a study of T-cell reconstitution after alpha-beta-depleted transplantation in children. Preparation of the TCRbeta library involved a method that used unique molecular identifiers. TCRdb analysed the PCR reads with MiXCR anew, one entry per CDR3 protein. The table records approximately 490,000 distinct CDR3 sequences, more than 9% of them present only once. The sample consisted of PBMCs, taken before TCRalphabeta/CD19-depleted stem cell transplant. Every receptor here comes from a child aged 2 to 10 with inherited bone marrow failure, due to receive a stem cell transplant.

This clonotype occurred a few times. This sequence joins TRBV12-3 or TRBV12-4 and TRBJ2-7, with D tentatively TRBD1 (6 bases). The CDR3 consists of 16 residues. The germline V and J ends were trimmed by 0 bases and 6 bases, with 18 bases remaining between them. The CDR3 here is CASSLAFTGPSREQYF. CDR3 DNA: TGTGCCAGCAGTTTAGCGTTCACAGGGCCATCTCGCGAGCAGTACTTC.

The table lists this clonotype with a few counts. The V and J genes are TRBV29-1 and TRBJ2-1, with D perhaps TRBD2 (6 bases). In germline, CDR1 is SQVTM, CDR2 ANQGSEA. CDR3 length: 15 amino acids. V was trimmed by 2 bases and J by 3 bases, leaving 14 bases between them. CDR3 sequence (DNA): TGCAGCGTTGAACGGGGGACGCCGTACTACAATGAGCAGTTCTTC. Its translation: CSVERGTPYYNEQFF.

This clonotype showed up many times. The chain links TRBV4-1 to TRBJ1-2; D is unclear. Germline V CDR1 and CDR2: MGHRA, YSYEKL. This CDR3 has 16 residues. V lost 0 bases and J lost 0, with 11 bases in between. CDR3 sequence: CASSQDVVSANYGYTF. In DNA, the CDR3 is TGCGCCAGCAGCCAAGATGTTGTCAGCGCTAACTATGGCTACACCTTC.

This clonotype showed up many times. This chain joins TRBV15 and TRBJ1-1; possible D gene TRBD1, 5 bases. V lost 5 bases and J 1 base, leaving 8 bases between the germline ends. From germline, CDR1 is LNHNV and CDR2 YYDKDF (reference sequence). The CDR3 spans 13 residues. The CDR3 reads CATSYTGNTEAFF. The CDR3 region has the DNA TGTGCCACCAGCTACACAGGGAACACTGAAGCTTTCTTT.

Ten or more counts support this clonotype. The chain recombines TRBV29-1 with TRBJ2-2; D remains ambiguous. V was shortened by 0 bases and J by 9 bases, with 5 bases between the two germline ends. CDR3 size: 11 residues. CDR1 SQVTM and CDR2 ANQGSEA come from the germline V gene. The CDR3 coding sequence is TGCAGCGTTGAAGAAGGGAGGGAGCTGTTTTTT. Its protein is CSVEEGRELFF.

There are many counts of this clonotype. J is TRBJ2-2 and V is TRBV11-2; 7 bases are a match to TRBD2. The junction had 3 bases not matched to a gene; V was cut back by 5 bases and J by 3 bases. Germline V lookup: CDR1 SGHAT, CDR2 FQNNGV. The CDR3 extends over 14 amino acids. CDR3 nucleotide sequence: TGTGCCAGCAGCCCGGGACTATACACCGGGGAGCTGTTTTTT. Translated: CASSPGLYTGELFF.

This clonotype appeared many times. The J gene is TRBJ2-7, the V gene TRBV20-1; D might be TRBD1 (6 bases). The CDR3 has 13 residues. Germline V lookup: CDR1 DFQATT, CDR2 SNEGSKA (reference sequence). Trimming took 6 bases from V and 3 from J, leaving 15 bases between them. The CDR3 DNA reads TGCAGTGCCTCAAGAGGGACACTCTACGAGCAGTACTTC. Translation: CSASRGTLYEQYF.

This clonotype has at least ten counts. V usage is TRBV15 and J usage is TRBJ2-1; D is unresolved. CDR1 and CDR2 (germline): LNHNV, YYDKDF (reference sequence). The germline V and J ends were trimmed by 1 base and 6 bases, with 7 bases remaining between them. The length of the CDR3 is 13 residues. CDR3 amino acids: CATSRGWSNEQFF. The CDR3 DNA follows: TGTGCCACCAGCAGAGGCTGGAGCAATGAGCAGTTCTTC.

This clonotype appeared many times. V is TRBV12-3 or TRBV12-4 and J is TRBJ2-6; D call uncertain. CDR3 size: 14 residues. Trimming took off 3 bases at V and 0 bases at J, with 3 bases between the two ends. In DNA form, the CDR3 reads TGTGCCAGCAGTTTCCCCTCTGGGGCCAACGTCCTGACTTTC. It yields the protein CASSFPSGANVLTF.

This chain uses TRBV11-2 with TRBJ1-2; 10 bases fit TRBD1. Germline-derived CDR1 and CDR2 are SGHAT and FQNNGV. The CDR3 sequence is 17 residues long. V lost 4 bases, J lost 5 bases, and 13 bases stayed unmatched. The CDR3 loop reads CASSSIRTGQGRYGYTF. In nucleotides, the CDR3 is TGTGCCAGCAGCTCCATAAGAACGGGACAGGGGCGATATGGCTACACCTTC.

In its sample, this clonotype was seen many times. This chain links TRBV28 with TRBJ2-7; D is ambiguous. V shed 2 bases and J shed 7 bases, with 9 bases lying between them. Germline-derived CDR1 and CDR2 are MDHEN and SYDVKM. The CDR3 extends over 12 amino acids. The CDR3, as DNA: TGTGCCAGCAGTTTAAATGAGTGGGAGCAGTACTTC. As protein: CASSLNEWEQYF.

This clonotype was recorded at least ten times. The rearrangement uses TRBV12-3 or TRBV12-4 and TRBJ2-7; no definite D call. V lost 3 bases and J 7 bases, leaving 13 bases between the germline ends. CDR3 length: 13 amino acids. In DNA form, the CDR3 reads TGTGCCAGCAGTTTTGGGGAAAGGTGGGAGCAGTACTTC. It is translated as CASSFGERWEQYF.

The table lists this clonotype with many counts. The chain combines TRBV29-1 with TRBJ2-1; D call uncertain. V lost 3 bases and J 8 bases, leaving 14 bases between the germline ends. Germline values: CDR1 SQVTM, CDR2 ANQGSEA. The CDR3 sequence is 13 residues long. The CDR3 coding sequence is TGCAGCGTTGACGGACGCCCGTGGGATGAGCAGTTCTTC. This sequence encodes CSVDGRPWDEQFF.

This clonotype was seen ten or more times. The J gene is TRBJ1-5, the V gene TRBV7-8; D gene ambiguous. The germline V gene has CDR1 SGHVS and CDR2 FQNEAQ. The CDR3 loop spans 13 amino acids. V was shortened by 4 bases and J by 6 bases, with 10 bases between the two germline ends. CDR3 protein: CASSYGYSQPQHF. In DNA form, the CDR3 reads TGTGCCAGCAGCTATGGATACAGTCAGCCCCAGCATTTT.

This clonotype has a count of ten or more. The chain is built from TRBV12-3 or TRBV12-4 and TRBJ2-5; 7 bases line up with TRBD2. The V segment lost 4 bases and the J segment 0 bases; nucleotides outside the gene matches: 8. This CDR3 region has 16 residues. CDR3 sequence (DNA): TGTGCCAGCAGTTCCGTGGCTAGCGGTTACCAAGAGACCCAGTACTTC. Its protein product is CASSSVASGYQETQYF.

On this clonotype itself: Just one base apart from a much larger clone, this may be a read error. This chain connects TRBV11-3 to TRBJ2-1, with TRBD2 identical over 10 bases. After removal of 1 base from V and 0 bases from J, the junction contained 21 bases not matched to a gene. The CDR3 has 23 amino acids. Germline V gene data show CDR1 as SGHNT and CDR2 as YENEEA. DNA of the CDR3: TGTGCCAGCAGCTTAGGGGGCGCGCTAGCGGGAGCGCTAAAGACGAGCTCCTACAATGAGCAGTTCTTC. This codes for CASSLGGALAGALKTSSYNEQFF.

The CDR3 reads CASNPHDSDRQAFF. For the CDR3, the DNA is TGTGCCAGCAACCCTCACGACTCAGACAGGCAAGCTTTCTTT. The V call is TRBV7-9, the J call TRBJ1-1, with D possibly being TRBD1 (6 bases). V was pared by 7 bases and J by 9 bases, with 21 bases between. The CDR3 totals 14 residues. Germline V gene sequence: CDR1 SEHNR, CDR2 FQNEAQ (reference sequence).

This clonotype was picked up a small number of times. This chain connects TRBV3-1 to TRBJ2-1; no reliable D call. Germline V CDR1 and CDR2: LGHDT, YNNKEL (reference sequence). This CDR3 comprises 18 residues. Trimming left V 4 bases short and J 0 bases short, with 19 bases between. The CDR3 spells CASSRPRRSDSSYNEQFF. In nucleotides, the CDR3 is TGTGCCAGCAGCCGACCGAGGAGATCAGATAGCTCCTACAATGAGCAGTTCTTC.

This clonotype was picked up many times. The rearrangement joins TRBV29-1 to TRBJ2-5; perhaps TRBD2 as D (6 bases). The CDR3 length is 14 residues. Germline V gives CDR1 SQVTM, CDR2 ANQGSEA. Trimming left V 2 bases short and J 5 bases short, with 15 bases between. CDR3 in amino acids: CSVESGEGGETQYF. The CDR3 coding sequence is TGCAGCGTTGAATCGGGGGAAGGAGGGGAGACCCAGTACTTC.

The sample holds many counts of this clonotype. V is TRBV4-1 and J is TRBJ1-2, with D hard to call. Per germline, CDR1 MGHRA and CDR2 YSYEKL. V was pared by 1 base and J by 6 bases, with 12 bases between. The CDR3 runs to 14 residues. CDR3 amino acids: CASSQVEGSDGYTF. CDR3 coding DNA: TGCGCCAGCAGCCAAGTTGAGGGTTCGGATGGCTACACCTTC.

Only a few counts were recorded for this clonotype. This chain uses TRBV11-2 with TRBJ2-5; 9 bases are shared with TRBD2. Germline assignment: CDR1 SGHAT and CDR2 FQNNGV. V was pared by 3 bases and J by 4 bases, with 15 bases of the junction left unmatched. The CDR3 sequence is 18 residues long. CDR3 region: CASSFLGRVAGDGETQYF. CDR3 in DNA: TGTGCCAGCAGCTTCCTCGGAAGAGTAGCGGGAGATGGAGAGACCCAGTACTTC. The entire variable domain, with the rest obtained from reference TRBV11-2 and TRBJ2-5, is as follows: EAGVAQSPRYKIIEKRQSVAFWCNPISGHATLYWYQQILGQGPKLLIQFQNNGVVDDSQLPKDRFSAERLKGVDSTLKIQPAKLEDSAVYLCASSFLGRVAGDGETQYFGPGTRLLVL.

V is TRBV6-2 or TRBV6-3 and J is TRBJ2-5, with TRBD2 matching over 13 bases. V lost 2 bases, J lost 5 bases, and 17 bases stayed unmatched. The CDR3 length is 20 residues. Germline loops: CDR1 MNHEY, CDR2 SVGEGT. CDR3 loop: CASSYPNLRTSGSPWETQYF. CDR3 DNA sequence: TGTGCCAGCAGTTACCCTAACCTCCGGACTAGCGGGAGCCCATGGGAGACCCAGTACTTC.

This clonotype was recorded at least ten times. The V gene is TRBV4-3, the J gene TRBJ2-2; D call uncertain. CDR1 and CDR2 from the germline V gene are LGHNA and YSLEER. This CDR3 comprises 15 residues. Trimming cost V 0 bases and J 7 bases, with 12 bases left between them. The CDR3 loop is CASSQELGGGGELFF. The CDR3 DNA follows: TGCGCCAGCAGCCAAGAGTTGGGCGGCGGCGGGGAGCTGTTTTTT.

This clonotype was detected ten times or more. The V call is TRBV12-3 or TRBV12-4, the J call TRBJ2-1; D is uncertain. The CDR3 consists of 15 residues. V was cut by 2 bases and J by 6 bases, with 14 bases left in between. CDR3 DNA sequence: TGTGCCAGCAGTTTACCCCGCTTGCTTGGCAATGAGCAGTTCTTC. The encoded protein is CASSLPRLLGNEQFF.

This clonotype has ten or more counts. The chain is built from TRBV12-3 or TRBV12-4 and TRBJ2-7; D ambiguous. The CDR3 consists of 17 residues. V lost 6 bases to trimming and J lost 6 bases, with 27 bases between them. CDR3 region: CASSRRLPLQASVEQYF. The CDR3 nucleotides are TGTGCCAGCAGCCGTCGGCTCCCCCTCCAGGCCTCCGTCGAGCAGTACTTC.

The rearrangement links TRBV7-2 to TRBJ1-5, with D possibly matching TRBD1 (6 bases). V lost 5 bases, J lost 9 bases, and 14 bases lay in between. This CDR3 is built from 13 residues. Germline CDR1 is SGHTA and CDR2 is FQGNSA. For the CDR3, the DNA is TGTGCCAGCAGCCCGACAGGTTTACGGCCCCAGCATTTT. It is translated as CASSPTGLRPQHF.

There are many counts of this clonotype. This sequence joins TRBV29-1 and TRBJ2-3; D is undetermined. V shed 6 bases and J shed 2 bases, with 12 bases lying between them. CDR1 and CDR2 from the germline V gene are SQVTM and ANQGSEA. This CDR3 comprises 13 residues. The CDR3 sequence: CSVTRGLTDTQYF. Written as DNA, the CDR3 is TGCAGCGTCACACGTGGCCTCACAGATACGCAGTATTTT.

This clonotype was seen a few times. The chain employs TRBV20-1 and TRBJ1-1, with a weak D call TRBD1 (6 bases). V lost 3 bases to trimming and J lost 4 bases, with 15 bases between them. CDR1 DFQATT and CDR2 SNEGSKA come from the germline V gene (reference sequence). The CDR3 loop spans 14 amino acids. CDR3 residues: CSASLGGPGTEAFF. CDR3 DNA: TGCAGTGCTAGCTTGGGGGGCCCCGGCACTGAAGCTTTCTTT.

This chain joins TRBV5-4 and TRBJ2-3; 11 nucleotides line up with TRBD2. Germline CDR1 SGHNT, CDR2 YYREEE (reference sequence). This CDR3 comprises 15 residues. Trimming cost V 3 bases and J 4 bases; bases outside gene matches: 4. CDR3 loop: CASSSRLAGPDTQYF. The DNA of the CDR3 is TGTGCCAGCAGCTCCCGACTAGCGGGGCCAGATACGCAGTATTTT.

This clonotype has ten or more counts. The chain employs TRBV7-2 and TRBJ2-1; D is possibly TRBD1 (5 bases). Germline V gives CDR1 SGHTA, CDR2 FQGNSA. V was clipped by 1 base and J by 6 bases, with 13 bases between them. The CDR3 extends over 15 amino acids. The CDR3 sequence is CASSLEGSGFNEQFF. The CDR3 DNA follows: TGTGCCAGCAGCTTAGAGGGGTCGGGTTTCAATGAGCAGTTCTTC.